The T cell receptor (beta chain) under discussion was sequenced for a study of blood T cell repertoires in COVID-19. About the study: The origin of the acute and convalescent COVID-19 samples was the United States, Italy and Spain.

Per the original data handling: Reference gene primer amplification in the assay estimated nucleated cell counts. Some clones are missing from TCRdb's copy, which holds only in-frame ones; the method was immunoSEQ multiplex PCR. For V, J and clone size, that table is used; D and trimming come from the DNA. The sample yields tens of thousands of clones, approximately 86% seen once. The germline V gene encodes CDR1 LNHDA and CDR2 SQIVND (reference sequence). The length of the CDR3 is 11 residues. The V end was cut by 6 bases, the J end by 4 bases, with 4 bases between. The sequence was obtained from a man between 65 and 80 years old with acute or convalescent COVID-19. What was sequenced was peripheral blood. V usage is TRBV19 and J usage is TRBJ2-1; the D is unclear. CDR3 sequence reads: CASRSYNEQFF. The CDR3 DNA reads TGTGCCAGTAGGTCATACAATGAGCAGTTCTTC.